This T cell receptor (beta chain) was obtained from a study of breast tumors, draining lymph nodes, adjacent tissues. Regarding this clonotype: Its antigen is undetermined.

Breast cancer patients provided tissue from their axillary draining lymph nodes. CDR3 length: 16 residues. Germline V gene lookup returns CDR1 SGHKS and CDR2 YYEKEE (reference sequence). After removal of 5 bases from V and 8 bases from J, the junction contained 16 bases not matched to a gene. TCRdb re-derived calls from the multiplex PCR reads in MiXCR, one entry per CDR3 protein. Altogether fewer than 250,000 distinct CDR3 sequences are present, about 30% being singletons, with the ten largest covering 1.4%. Study-wide findings and caveats: Findings are consistent with lymph node origin and intratumoral expansion of most tumor T cells. Luminal-like breast cancer showed significantly greater tumor-nontumor repertoire similarity than basal-like breast cancer did. Tumors had less TCR diversity than lymph nodes, more than nontumor tissue. The lymph node origin of tumor T cells was framed as consistent with a hypothesis, not demonstrated.

The chain links TRBV5-5 to TRBJ2-1; the match to TRBD2 covers 7 bases. Sequenced sample: axillary lymph node tissue. The TCR was taken from a female donor with breast cancer. Some clones in this sample may be carry-over from other donors' samples. The CDR3 DNA reads as TGTGCCAGCAGTCCGACTGGACCAGCGGGATACTATGAGCAGTTCTTC. Translating it yields CASSPTGPAGYYEQFF.